Following are 11 T cell receptor beta chains from one sample sequenced in a study of CD8+ T cells in alopecia areata. Sequencing used cDNA as its template, made by extracting RNA and reverse transcribing it. Sequencing used immunoSEQ multiplex PCR; TCRdb keeps in-frame clones, though not all of them. The table includes roughly 200,000 clones, about 63% detected once. The starting material was CD4+ T cells sorted from blood, obtained at week 0. These receptors all come from a human donor with alopecia areata.

The chain uses TRBV9 and TRBJ2-3; D not resolved. Germline CDR1 SGDLS, CDR2 YYNGEE. Trimming shortened V by 2 bases and J by 0 bases, and 7 bases separated the two germline ends. The CDR3 has 14 amino acids. CDR3 DNA sequence: TGTGCCAGCAGCGTCAGGTCTAGCACAGATACGCAGTATTTT. It translates to CASSVRSSTDTQYF.

This clone was seen once. The chain employs TRBV25-1 and TRBJ2-1; TRBD1 aligns across 9 bases. CDR1 MGHDK and CDR2 SYGVNS come from the germline V gene. The length of the CDR3 is 14 residues. Trimming took 7 bases from V and 6 from J; bases not matched to a gene: 7. CDR3 region: CASKAGTGSNEQFF. CDR3 bases: TGTGCCAGCAAAGCCGGGACAGGGAGCAATGAGCAGTTCTTC.

The chain carries TRBV10-3 and TRBJ2-2; TRBD1 or TRBD2 may be the D gene (5 bases each). Trimming removed 9 bases from V and 3 bases from J, with 14 bases in between. There are 14 residues in the CDR3. The germline CDR1 and CDR2 sequences are ENHRY and SYGVKD. CDR3 nucleotides: TGTGCCATGGGGCAGGGAGAGGACACCGGGGAGCTGTTTTTT. It encodes CAMGQGEDTGELFF.

The J gene is TRBJ1-2, the V gene TRBV12-2. TRBV12-2 is a documented pseudogene. This CDR3 has 14 residues. This chain's CDR3 is CASRLVRREDGYTF. The CDR3 nucleotides are TGTGCAAGTCGCTTAGTGCGCAGGGAGGATGGCTACACCTTC.

There are a few counts of this clone. The J gene is TRBJ2-4, the V gene TRBV5-1; D remains unclear. The CDR3 spans 16 residues. V dropped 6 bases and J dropped 8 bases, with 24 bases sitting between them. Germline values: CDR1 SGHRS, CDR2 YFSETQ. In DNA, the CDR3 is TGCGCCAGCACCTCGGGTTTAAAGGTTCCCAGTGACATTCAGTACTTC. Translated: CASTSGLKVPSDIQYF.

V and J are TRBV14 and TRBJ1-6, with D tentatively TRBD1 (6 bases). The CDR3 loop spans 14 amino acids. With 0 bases removed from V and 8 bases from J, the gap between germline ends came to 8 bases. CDR1 and CDR2 (germline): SGHDN, FVKESK. The CDR3 DNA sequence: TGTGCCAGCAGCCAAGATTGGACAGATTCACCCCTCCACTTT. It translates to CASSQDWTDSPLHF.

The chain carries TRBV30 and TRBJ1-5, with a possible D match to TRBD1 (6 bases). Germline V gene lookup returns CDR1 GTSNPN and CDR2 SVGIG (reference sequence). The V gene lost 3 bases and the J gene lost 7 bases, with 13 bases spanning the gap. The CDR3 sequence is 13 residues long. The DNA for the CDR3 is TGTGCCTGGAGCACAGGGATAAGGCAGCCCCAGCATTTT. Translated: CAWSTGIRQPQHF.

This clone came up a few times. This rearrangement joins TRBV9 to TRBJ2-7; 9 bases agree with TRBD2. The length of the CDR3 is 14 residues. Germline V gene lookup returns CDR1 SGDLS and CDR2 YYNGEE. J lost 5 bases, V lost 4 bases, and 7 bases had no gene match. CDR3: CASSSSGVGHEQYF. The CDR3 nucleotides are TGTGCCAGCAGCTCTAGCGGGGTTGGGCACGAGCAGTACTTC.

The V call is TRBV9, the J call TRBJ2-7; D is tentatively TRBD1 or TRBD2 (6 bases each). The CDR3 spans 13 residues. The germline V gene encodes CDR1 SGDLS and CDR2 YYNGEE. Trimming shortened V by 0 bases and J by 7 bases, and 11 bases separated the two germline ends. The DNA for the CDR3 is TGTGCCAGCAGCGTAGCGGGGGCGGGAGAGCAGTACTTC. Amino acids: CASSVAGAGEQYF.

This chain uses TRBV29-1 with TRBJ1-1; possibly TRBD1 for D (6 bases). The CDR3 is 13 residues long. Trimming cost V 5 bases and J 4 bases, with 14 bases left between them. Germline V gives CDR1 SQVTM, CDR2 ANQGSEA. The CDR3 region has the DNA TGCAGCGTTCACCACAGGGATGCCACTGAAGCTTTCTTT. Translating gives CSVHHRDATEAFF.

In DNA, the CDR3 is TGTGCCAGCAGCGCGCGGGGAACCTACGAGCAGTACTTC. It encodes CASSARGTYEQYF. The chain employs TRBV2 and TRBJ2-7, with a weak D call TRBD2 (6 bases). The CDR3 runs to 13 residues. Trimming took 6 bases from V and 2 from J, leaving 11 bases between them. CDR1 is SNHLY, CDR2 FYNNEI, per germline.